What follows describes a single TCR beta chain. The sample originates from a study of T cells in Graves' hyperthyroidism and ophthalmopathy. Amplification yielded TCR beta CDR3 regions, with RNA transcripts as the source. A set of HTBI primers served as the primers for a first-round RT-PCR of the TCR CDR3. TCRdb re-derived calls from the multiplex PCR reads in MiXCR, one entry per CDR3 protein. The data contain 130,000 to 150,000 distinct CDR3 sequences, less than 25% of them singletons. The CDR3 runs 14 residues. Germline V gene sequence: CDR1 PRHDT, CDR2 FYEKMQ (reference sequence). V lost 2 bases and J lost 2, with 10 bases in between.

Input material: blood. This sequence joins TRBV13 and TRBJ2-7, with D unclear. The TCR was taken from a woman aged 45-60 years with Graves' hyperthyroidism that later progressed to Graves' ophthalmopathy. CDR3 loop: CASSLYGNPYEQYF. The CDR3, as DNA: TGTGCCAGCAGCTTATATGGAAACCCCTACGAGCAGTACTTC.